This TCR beta chain was retrieved from a study of identical twins. Unique molecular identifiers were present on the cDNA, and a universal primer site came from template switching. TCRdb reprocessed the 5' RACE reads via MiXCR and lists one record per CDR3 protein. The sample has 410,000 or so distinct CDR3 sequences; around 18% are singletons. This clonotype came up a few times. Antigen specificity is unknown. Study-level results: Insertion counts were lower in abundant cord blood beta clonotypes, a trend that memory repertoires did not show.

The receptor comes from a man between 50 and 59 years old in good health. The specimen sequenced was naive T cells sorted from blood.

Written as DNA, the CDR3 is TGCGCCAGCAGCCAAGACTCTAGCACGGGGGGATACGAGCAGTACTTC. As protein: CASSQDSSTGGYEQYF. This chain connects TRBV4-3 to TRBJ2-7; 7 nucleotides line up with TRBD2. Trimming at V came to 0 bases and at J to 4 bases, leaving 9 bases not matched to a gene. The CDR3 is 16 amino acids. Germline CDR1 reads LGHNA; CDR2 reads YSLEER.